This is a list of T cell receptor beta chains from one sample in a study of Ad26.COV2.S vaccination and SARS-CoV-2 variants. The assay was immunoSEQ multiplex PCR, and TCRdb's table has in-frame clones only and misses some. This sample has about 320,000 clones, with about 86% found just once. The sample here was peripheral blood, taken in a trial of Ad26.COV2.S vaccine versus placebo. All receptors derive from a person between 18 and 60 years old who received the Ad26.COV2.S COVID-19 vaccine or a placebo. CDR3s include the opening cysteine and the closing phenylalanine or tryptophan. A D gene is named only where the DNA matches it firmly. For some rows the clone size is stated as once, few or many, or as a class when expanded; others skip it.

.,.,TRBV7-8,CASSLVEGGSTKAFF
.,.,TRBV7-2,CASSLVGTGGVLSYNEQFF
.,.,TRBV29-1,CSGALMNTEAFF
.,.,TRBV5-1,CASSLRADMNTEAFF
.,.,TRBV6-5,CASSYSQGFSGYTF
once,TRBD2,TRBV18,CASSPPLAGGVTGELFF
.,.,TRBV5-6,CASSFRSDYGYTF
.,TRBD1,TRBV7-2,CASSLLTGGDYGYTF
.,TRBD1,TRBV18,CASSPGQGLQETQYF
.,.,TRBV6-5,CASSSGTDNEKLFF
.,.,TRBV30,CAWSVGSSYEQYF
once,.,TRBV11-2,CASSLGGAGYKYTF
.,TRBD1,TRBV5-4,CASSGQGMNTEAFF
.,.,TRBV7-6,CASSLEEGGGYTF
.,.,TRBV12-5,CASGRDNYGYTF
.,TRBD1,TRBV20-1,CSAGTATEAFF
.,.,TRBV21-1,CASSSYSPRPHNTQYF
.,.,TRBV2,CASRPGQAGANVLTF
few,TRBD1,TRBV19,CASNRQGDTEAFF
.,.,TRBV7-8,CASSLSIDMNTEAFF
.,.,TRBV27,CASSFGSLRSTGELFF
once,TRBD1,TRBV6-5,CASSADRVSYEQYF
.,.,TRBV7-6,CASSSEAGSSYEQYF
.,TRBD1,TRBV5-1,CASKPGQGNEKLFF
.,.,TRBV19,CASCSRGGRATGELFF
.,.,TRBV19,CASSIRVPSDTQYF
.,.,TRBV11-2,CASSLTGYGYTF
few,.,TRBV18,CASSPLLPQGTDTQYF
.,.,TRBV4-1,CASSQGRGRTRDEQFF
.,TRBD1,TRBV18,CASSSTGGRYEQYF
.,.,TRBV9,CASSIQVAYSTNEQFF
.,.,TRBV24-1,CATKGPKNSPLHF
.,TRBD1,TRBV15,CATSTRQGRSFF
.,TRBD1,TRBV19,CASSPPRDRARNYGYTF
.,TRBD2,TRBV5-1,CASSMEGRADTQYF
.,.,TRBV30,CAWSSLRTPYGYTF
once,.,TRBV7-9,CASSSEAYEQYF
.,TRBD1,TRBV4-1,CASSQGTGQGVFGYYEQYF
.,.,TRBV18,CASSPQNGAPYEQYF
.,.,TRBV6-5,CASFPPGTPIGTQYF
.,.,TRBV5-1,CASSLTNTGELFF
.,.,TRBV5-1,CASSSTYRDSYEQYF